Listed below are T cell receptor beta chains from one sample, sequenced in a study of blood T cell repertoires in COVID-19. The method was immunoSEQ multiplex PCR; TCRdb's version includes in-frame clones alone and lacks a portion of them. The sample consists of roughly 480,000 clones, approximately 89% of them appearing once. Material for sequencing was peripheral blood. The receptors here all came from a man aged 18 to 29 with COVID-19, enrolled during active disease. CDR3s include the opening cysteine and the closing phenylalanine or tryptophan. A D gene is named only where the DNA matches it firmly. Clone size, where shown, is once, few, many, or a class for clones that have expanded.

>TRBD1|.|TRBJ1-5|TRBV18
CASSSGQGVNQPQHF
TGTGCCAGCTCTTCGGGACAGGGTGTAAACCAGCCCCAGCATTTT
>TRBD2|.|TRBJ2-5|TRBV19
CASSMTSGERETQYF
TGTGCCAGTAGTATGACTAGCGGGGAAAGGGAGACCCAGTACTTC
>.|.|TRBJ2-1|TRBV27
CASSLGGASYNEQFF
TGTGCCAGCAGTTTAGGCGGGGCCTCCTACAATGAGCAGTTCTTC
>TRBD2|once|TRBJ2-1|TRBV9
CASSVANSGRTSYNEQFF
TGTGCCAGCAGCGTAGCGAATAGCGGGAGGACATCCTACAATGAGCAGTTCTTC
>.|few|TRBJ1-4|TRBV9
CASSVGGGQGEKLFF
TGTGCCAGCAGCGTAGGCGGGGGGCAGGGTGAAAAACTGTTTTTT
>.|.|TRBJ1-2|TRBV12-2
CASRPPTRQGRRGYTF
TGTGCAAGTCGTCCTCCCACCCGACAGGGGAGGAGAGGCTACACCTTC
>.|.|TRBJ2-7|TRBV2
CASRSEGGPTYEQYF
TGTGCCAGCAGATCCGAAGGGGGACCTACCTACGAGCAGTACTTC
>.|.|TRBJ2-6|TRBV28
CASSPGSSGANVLTF
TGTGCCAGCAGCCCGGGTAGTTCTGGGGCCAACGTCCTGACTTTC
>TRBD1|.|TRBJ2-7|TRBV5-8
CASSRGQGAAEYEQYF
TGTGCCAGCAGCCGCGGACAGGGGGCAGCTGAATACGAGCAGTACTTC
>.|.|TRBJ2-7|TRBV7-6
CASSLGSRGEQYF
TGTGCCAGCAGCTTAGGTTCTCGGGGCGAGCAGTACTTC
>.|few|TRBJ1-2|TRBV19
CASSIEGRRAYGYTF
TGTGCCAGTAGTATAGAGGGGAGGAGGGCCTATGGCTACACCTTC
>.|.|TRBJ2-1|TRBV24-1
CATSDDSESSYNEQFF
TGTGCCACCAGTGATGACTCGGAAAGCTCCTACAATGAGCAGTTCTTC
>TRBD1|few|TRBJ1-4|TRBV4-1
CASRRQGPNEKLFF
TGCGCCAGCCGACGACAGGGGCCGAATGAAAAACTGTTTTTT
>.|.|TRBJ2-2|TRBV6-1
CASSEASRGGELFF
TGTGCCAGCAGTGAAGCCTCCCGGGGGGGGGAGCTGTTTTTT
>.|.|TRBJ2-7|TRBV19
CASSMGSYEQYF
TGTGCCAGTAGTATGGGCAGCTACGAGCAGTACTTC
>.|.|TRBJ1-1|TRBV19
CASSISRDTEAFF
TGTGCCAGTAGTATATCCAGGGACACTGAAGCTTTCTTT
>TRBD2|.|TRBJ2-1|TRBV7-2
CASSLQWGGEFYNEQFF
TGTGCCAGCAGCTTGCAATGGGGGGGGGAATTCTACAATGAGCAGTTCTTC
>.|.|TRBJ2-2|TRBV14
CASSRSRDLNTGELFF
TGTGCCAGCAGCCGTTCCCGGGACTTAAACACCGGGGAGCTGTTTTTT
>TRBD1|.|TRBJ2-3|TRBV7-3
CASSSRQGVLDTQYF
TGTGCCAGCAGCTCTAGACAGGGTGTTCTAGATACGCAGTATTTT
>.|once|TRBJ2-7|TRBV14
CASSQVTTYEQYF
TGTGCCAGCAGCCAAGTCACTACCTACGAGCAGTACTTC
>TRBD2|.|TRBJ2-3|TRBV27
CASSSRGVNTQYF
TGTGCCAGCAGCTCCCGGGGGGTCAACACGCAGTATTTT
>.|.|TRBJ1-2|TRBV28
CASRSPGGGGYTF
TGTGCCAGCAGATCCCCCGGGGGGGGTGGCTACACCTTC
>.|once|TRBJ1-2|TRBV19
CASSWQGVRNYGYTF
TGTGCCAGTAGTTGGCAGGGCGTCCGAAACTATGGCTACACCTTC
>.|.|TRBJ1-5|TRBV6-6
CASSTETVYSNQPQHF
TGTGCCAGCAGTACCGAGACAGTATATAGCAATCAGCCCCAGCATTTT
>TRBD1|few|TRBJ2-7|TRBV24-1
CAADRVRVDYEQYF
TGTGCCGCCGACAGGGTCCGTGTGGACTACGAGCAGTACTTC
>.|.|TRBJ2-3|TRBV2
CASRASTGLGTDTQYF
TGTGCCAGCAGAGCATCAACAGGGCTAGGCACAGATACGCAGTATTTT
>TRBD1|.|TRBJ1-5|TRBV2
CASSEQGGDQPQHF
TGTGCCAGCAGTGAACAAGGGGGCGACCAGCCCCAGCATTTT
>TRBD2|.|TRBJ2-7|TRBV18
CASSPPLAGGYEQYF
TGTGCCAGCTCACCACCGCTAGCGGGGGGGTACGAGCAGTACTTC
>TRBD2|.|TRBJ2-2|TRBV4-2
CASSQGGLADTGELFF
TGTGCCAGCAGCCAAGGTGGTCTAGCGGACACCGGGGAGCTGTTTTTT
>TRBD2|.|TRBJ2-2|TRBV4-2
CASSQDRTSITNTGELFF
TGTGCCAGCAGCCAAGACAGGACTAGCATAACGAACACCGGGGAGCTGTTTTTT
>TRBD2|few|TRBJ2-1|TRBV20-1
CSASAAGAYNEQFF
TGCAGTGCTAGTGCCGCGGGGGCCTACAATGAGCAGTTCTTC
>TRBD2|.|TRBJ2-1|TRBV29-1
CSVEGVGGLADYNEQFF
TGCAGCGTTGAAGGAGTTGGCGGACTAGCGGACTACAATGAGCAGTTCTTC
>.|.|TRBJ1-2|TRBV21-1
CASREKQGRYGYTF
TGTGCCAGCAGAGAAAAACAGGGGAGGTATGGCTACACCTTC
>TRBD2|.|TRBJ2-5|TRBV11-2
CASSLGLAGTETQYF
TGTGCCAGCAGCTTGGGACTAGCGGGAACTGAGACCCAGTACTTC
>.|.|TRBJ1-6|TRBV7-9
CASSLEGSGSPLHF
TGTGCCAGCAGCTTAGAAGGGAGCGGCTCACCCCTCCACTTT
>.|.|TRBJ1-5|TRBV6-5
CASRAGGNQPQHF
TGTGCCAGCAGAGCAGGTGGCAATCAGCCCCAGCATTTT
>.|.|TRBJ2-1|TRBV5-6
CASSDRQDSYNEQFF
TGTGCCAGCAGCGATCGACAGGACTCCTACAATGAGCAGTTCTTC
>TRBD1|.|TRBJ2-2|TRBV5-1
CASSLGQGVGELFF
TGCGCCAGCAGCCTAGGACAGGGGGTCGGGGAGCTGTTTTTT
>.|.|TRBJ2-1|TRBV2
CASSELGGKQFF
TGTGCCAGCAGTGAATTGGGCGGGAAACAGTTCTTC
>.|.|TRBJ1-2|TRBV28
CATRQGMYGYTF
TGTGCCACCCGCCAGGGGATGTATGGCTACACCTTC
>.|.|TRBJ2-7|TRBV6-5
CASRGLVSYEQYF
TGTGCCAGCCGGGGTCTCGTATCCTACGAGCAGTACTTC
>TRBD2|.|TRBJ2-5|TRBV18
CASSPFGLAQVTQYF
TGTGCCAGCTCACCATTTGGACTAGCACAGGTGACCCAGTACTTC
>TRBD1|.|TRBJ2-2|TRBV2
CASSGQGAVDTGELFF
TGTGCCAGCAGTGGACAGGGGGCTGTCGACACCGGGGAGCTGTTTTTT
>TRBD2|.|TRBJ2-2|TRBV5-4
CASSPGRGRNGELFF
TGTGCCAGCAGCCCTGGGAGGGGTCGGAACGGGGAGCTGTTTTTT
>.|.|TRBJ2-3|TRBV27
CASSLGRVPTDTQYF
TGTGCCAGCAGTTTAGGCAGGGTACCCACAGATACGCAGTATTTT
>TRBD1|.|TRBJ1-2|TRBV27
CASSLRQGFSNYGYTF
TGTGCCAGCAGTTTAAGACAGGGGTTCTCTAACTATGGCTACACCTTC
>TRBD1|.|TRBJ2-7|TRBV11-2
CASSFQGAQIYEQYF
TGTGCCAGCAGCTTTCAGGGGGCGCAGATCTACGAGCAGTACTTC
>.|.|TRBJ2-5|TRBV7-6
CASSLDLGGETQYF
TGTGCCAGCAGCTTAGATCTAGGAGGCGAGACCCAGTACTTC
>.|once|TRBJ1-1|TRBV19
CASRGRGNTEAFF
TGTGCCAGTAGAGGCAGGGGGAACACTGAAGCTTTCTTT
>.|.|TRBJ1-2|TRBV28
CASSSGRGRGGYTF
TGTGCCAGCAGTTCTGGGCGGGGGCGCGGGGGCTACACCTTC
>TRBD2|once|TRBJ2-7|TRBV6-2/TRBV6-3
CASSTPQSAGGYEQYF
TGTGCCAGCAGTACACCCCAGTCAGCGGGGGGATACGAGCAGTACTTC
>.|.|TRBJ1-4|TRBV19
CASRGGEKLFF
TGTGCCAGTAGGGGAGGCGAAAAACTGTTTTTT
>TRBD1|.|TRBJ2-2|TRBV10-3
CAISESSGQGITGELFF
TGTGCCATCAGTGAGTCTTCGGGACAGGGTATTACCGGGGAGCTGTTTTTT
>.|.|TRBJ2-3|TRBV19
CASSLATDTQYF
TGTGCCAGTAGTCTAGCGACAGATACGCAGTATTTT
>.|.|TRBJ2-4|TRBV2
CASSVGGKNIQYF
TGTGCCAGCAGTGTAGGGGGCAAAAACATTCAGTACTTC
>TRBD2|.|TRBJ2-1|TRBV7-2
CASSLVGLAGGNEQFF
TGTGCCAGCAGCTTAGTAGGACTAGCGGGAGGGAATGAGCAGTTCTTC
>TRBD1|.|TRBJ1-1|TRBV14
CASSQARGRGRRTEAFF
TGTGCCAGCAGCCAAGCCCGGGGCAGGGGGCGCCGGACTGAAGCTTTCTTT